This entry lists 25 T cell receptor beta chains sequenced from one sample in a study of immune heterogeneity within non-small cell lung tumors. It was with 32 V and 13 J primers that multiplex PCR amplified TCR beta CDR3. Each CDR3 protein gets one entry after TCRdb re-called the multiplex PCR reads with MiXCR. Found here are 2,500 or so distinct CDR3 sequences, about 27% of them singletons; the top ten hold 32%. Each sample used 550 to 650 ng of genomic DNA from bulk tumor tissue. Multiple biopsies spaced far apart were taken from each primary tumor during surgery. The study enrolled patients with untreated, newly diagnosed non-small cell lung cancer who underwent curative surgery. The sample taken for sequencing was lung tumor tissue. Receptors originate from a man in his forties or fifties with non-small cell lung cancer.

This clonotype was seen a few times. The gene calls are TRBV20-1 and TRBJ1-6, with a weak D call TRBD1 (5 bases). CDR1 and CDR2 from the germline V gene are DFQATT and SNEGSKA (reference sequence). The CDR3 length is 15 residues. V was cut by 4 bases and J by 11 bases, with 21 bases left in between. CDR3 coding DNA: TGCAGTGCTAAATTGGGGGGGGGGAAACTGACACCCCTCCACTTT. Translated: CSAKLGGGKLTPLHF.

This clonotype was counted between two and nine times. Mismatch with germline at one junction end may stem from a read error. The V gene is TRBV20-1, the J gene TRBJ2-1; TRBD2 might be the D (5 bases). CDR1 is DFQATT and CDR2 is SNEGSKA in the germline V gene (reference sequence). The CDR3 totals 11 residues. The CDR3 region is CSSTRDNERFF. Here the CDR3 DNA reads TGCAGTTCCACTAGAGACAATGAGCGGTTCTTC.

By sample fraction, this clonotype is medium-sized. This chain links TRBV7-9 with TRBJ1-4, with no clear D. The CDR3 totals 15 residues. CDR1 SEHNR and CDR2 FQNEAQ come from the germline V gene (reference sequence). V lost 5 bases to trimming and J lost 0 bases, with 10 bases between them. CDR3 in amino acids: CASSLNTATNEKLFF. DNA of the CDR3: TGTGCCAGCAGCCTAAACACAGCAACTAATGAAAAACTGTTTTTT.

This clonotype occurred many times. This chain uses TRBV5-1 with TRBJ1-1, with a weak D call TRBD1 (6 bases). The V and J ends lost 2 bases and 3 bases respectively, with 14 bases between them. CDR1 is SGHRS, CDR2 YFSETQ, per germline. The CDR3 loop spans 15 amino acids. The DNA of the CDR3 is TGCGCCAGCAGCTTTTCAGGGGACGGGGACACTGAAGCTTTCTTT. The encoded protein is CASSFSGDGDTEAFF.

This clonotype is labeled as medium-sized. CDR3 region: CASSIRLDDTTPYEQYF. The CDR3 nucleotides are TGTGCCAGTAGTATTCGGTTGGATGACACTACCCCCTACGAGCAGTACTTC. The chain carries TRBV19 and TRBJ2-7; D ambiguous. V dropped 3 bases and J dropped 2 bases, with 20 bases sitting between them. The CDR3 consists of 17 residues. Germline V gives CDR1 LNHDA, CDR2 SQIVND (reference sequence).

Concerning this clonotype itself: This clone may be a read error of a much larger clone one base away. The V gene is TRBV6-2 or TRBV6-3, the J gene TRBJ2-2; D unresolved. Germline CDR1 reads MNHEY; CDR2 reads SVGEGT. V lost 10 bases, J lost 6 bases, and 12 bases lay in between. This CDR3 is 12 amino acids long. The DNA of the CDR3 is TGTGCCATCTTCCTGGGTCCCGGGGAGCTGTTTTTT. It specifies CAIFLGPGELFF.

In this sample, this clonotype is medium-sized. V gene TRBV12-3 or TRBV12-4 combines with J gene TRBJ1-5, with no clear D. With 3 bases removed from V and 5 bases from J, the gap between germline ends came to 5 bases. The CDR3 has 12 amino acids. For the CDR3, the DNA is TGTGCCAGCAGTTTGACTGATCAGCCCCAGCATTTT. This translates into CASSLTDQPQHF.

This chain connects TRBV20-1 to TRBJ2-1; 8 nucleotides line up with TRBD2. There are 15 residues in the CDR3. Unmatched junction bases numbered 7, after V lost 2 bases and J lost 4 bases. The V gene's germline CDR1 is DFQATT and CDR2 SNEGSKA (reference sequence). CDR3: CSARIGGRTYNEQFF. The CDR3 DNA reads TGCAGTGCTAGAATAGGCGGGAGGACTTACAATGAGCAGTTCTTC.

On this clonotype: This may be a read error, as it is one base from a much larger clone. V and J are TRBV27 and TRBJ1-5, with D hard to call. Deletions cut 3 bases from V and 3 bases from J, with 9 bases between. This CDR3 region has 14 residues. Germline values: CDR1 MNHEY, CDR2 SMNVEV (reference sequence). The CDR3 DNA reads TGTGCCAGCAGTTTGGGCGGGGACAATCAGCCCCAGCATTTT. Its protein product is CASSLGGDNQPQHF.

By its share, this clonotype is medium-sized. V gene TRBV5-1 combines with J gene TRBJ2-1; 9 positions agree with TRBD2. CDR3 length: 16 residues. V dropped 2 bases and J dropped 1; count of bases not matched to a gene: 4. CDR1 and CDR2 (germline): SGHRS, YFSETQ. The CDR3 region has the DNA TGCGCCAGCAGCTTAGTAGCGGGAGAGTCCTACAATGAGCAGTTCTTC. It translates to CASSLVAGESYNEQFF.

Concerning this clonotype: A much larger clonotype is one base distant, so this may be a read error. The rearrangement uses TRBV2 and TRBJ2-2, with 8 bases lining up with TRBD1. Looked up from germline, CDR1 is SNHLY and CDR2 is FYNNEI. The CDR3 has 13 residues. CDR3 amino acids: CASNAGGTGGLFF. The CDR3 coding sequence is TGTGCCAGCAACGCAGGGGGCACTGGGGGGCTGTTTTTT.

This clonotype is medium-sized. The CDR3 DNA is TGTGCCAGCAATGGGGGGGGTCTGTCCTACAATGAGCAGTTCTTC. Its translation is CASNGGGLSYNEQFF. The rearrangement joins TRBV9 to TRBJ2-1; 7 bases map to TRBD2. The CDR3 spans 15 residues. J was trimmed by 1 base and V by 6 bases; bases with no gene match: 7. Germline V gives CDR1 SGDLS, CDR2 YYNGEE.

This clonotype was recorded only once. A clone one base away is much larger, so this may be a read error. The chain combines TRBV7-3 with TRBJ1-1; D not certain. This CDR3 is built from 13 residues. Per germline, CDR1 SGHTA and CDR2 FQGTGA. The CDR3 bases are TGTGCCCGCAGCACTCTACCGAACACTGAAGCTTTCTTT. Translated, it gives CARSTLPNTEAFF.

Of note for this clonotype: Just one base apart from a much larger clone, this may be a read error. Given the absence of the conserved phenylalanine or tryptophan at the CDR3 end, a read error is likely. The chain employs TRBV7-6 and TRBJ2-7, with 8 bases fitting TRBD1. The V gene's germline CDR1 is SGHVS and CDR2 FNYEAQ. CDR3 length: 16 residues. V shed 3 bases and J 6 bases; nucleotides not matched to a gene: 13. In nucleotides, the CDR3 is TGTGCCAGCAGCTTTGTTGCAGGGGGCGCGAAAAGCGAGCAGTACTCC. It is translated as CASSFVAGGAKSEQYS.

This clonotype was seen only a few times. J is TRBJ2-5 and V is TRBV2, with D possibly being TRBD2 (5 bases). V was clipped by 6 bases and J by 9 bases, with 17 bases between them. CDR1 is SNHLY, CDR2 FYNNEI, per germline. This CDR3 has 13 residues. The CDR3 DNA follows: TGTGCCAGCAGCGCCCCGAACACGGGATCCCAGTACTTC. Translating it yields CASSAPNTGSQYF.

This clonotype is categorized as medium-sized. The chain joins TRBV19 to TRBJ1-5; D uncertain. Germline CDR1 reads LNHDA; CDR2 reads SQIVND (reference sequence). V was shortened by 7 bases and J by 3 bases, with 13 bases between the two germline ends. The length of the CDR3 is 14 residues. The CDR3 DNA reads as TGTGCCAGTAAACTGCGGACTTTCAATCAGCCCCAGCATTTT. It encodes CASKLRTFNQPQHF.

V usage is TRBV30 and J usage is TRBJ2-2, with 9 bases lining up with TRBD2. Germline CDR1 reads GTSNPN; CDR2 reads SVGIG (reference sequence). The CDR3 spans 16 residues. V trimming: 5 bases; J trimming: 4 bases; junction bases outside the gene matches: 11. CDR3 residues: CAWAGLASSPTGELFF. The CDR3 DNA follows: TGTGCCTGGGCGGGACTAGCCTCGAGCCCCACCGGGGAGCTGTTTTTT.

On this clonotype: Possible read error: a much larger clone is one base away. The V gene is TRBV11-2, the J gene TRBJ1-2; D unclear. CDR3 length equals 11 residues. Germline CDR1 is SGHAT and CDR2 is FQNNGV. CDR3 bases: TGTGCCATCAGCCAGACGGATGGCTACACCTTC. It translates to CAISQTDGYTF.

In this sample, this clonotype turned up many times. Likely a read error: the CDR3 ends without its conserved phenylalanine or tryptophan. It is unclear where the CDR3 begins or ends on the DNA, so no DNA is shown, and the CDR3 is as TCRdb lists it. J is TRBJ2-3 and V is TRBV5-1; the table's TRBD2 call for D was not verified on the DNA. Per the germline V gene, CDR1 is SGHRS and CDR2 is YFSETQ. The length of the CDR3 is 17 amino acids, counting both ends. The CDR3 here is CASSAGTSGRYEQYFGP.

This clonotype was picked up a small number of times. V gene TRBV20-1 combines with J gene TRBJ2-1, with D maybe TRBD2 (6 bases). There are 13 residues in the CDR3. Germline V gene lookup returns CDR1 DFQATT and CDR2 SNEGSKA (reference sequence). V shed 1 base and J shed 2 bases, with 6 bases lying between them. CDR3 loop: CSARGTTYNEQFF. DNA of the CDR3: TGCAGTGCTAGAGGGACTACCTACAATGAGCAGTTCTTC.

This clonotype is medium-sized by share. This sequence joins TRBV19 and TRBJ1-5, with 7 nucleotides matching TRBD1. The CDR3 loop spans 14 amino acids. Trimming at V came to 7 bases and at J to 3 bases, leaving 6 bases not matched to a gene. Germline V gives CDR1 LNHDA, CDR2 SQIVND (reference sequence). In nucleotides, the CDR3 is TGTGCCAGTACCTTGGGACAGTTCAATCAGCCCCAGCATTTT. The encoded protein is CASTLGQFNQPQHF.

Regarding this clonotype: Because it lacks the conserved phenylalanine or tryptophan at the end, this CDR3 is likely a read error. The chain couples TRBV7-2 to TRBJ1-3; D uncertain. The germline CDR1 and CDR2 sequences are SGHTA and FQGNSA. Trimming took 3 bases from V and 6 from J, leaving 9 bases between them. The CDR3 extends over 13 amino acids. For the CDR3, the DNA is TGTGCCAGCAGCTTGGCCTTTGTAAACACCATATATCTT. Residues: CASSLAFVNTIYL.

In regard to this clonotype: This may be a read error, as it is one base from a much larger clone. The chain carries TRBV20-1 and TRBJ1-1; D is unresolved. Germline CDR1 is DFQATT and CDR2 is SNEGSKA (reference sequence). This CDR3 contains 11 residues. The V gene lost 5 bases and the J gene lost 4 bases, with 8 bases spanning the gap. The CDR3 protein is CSASAGTEAFF. The CDR3 coding sequence is TGCAGTGCTTCAGCTGGCACTGAAGCTTTCTTT.

Note on this clonotype: Without the conserved terminal phenylalanine or tryptophan, this CDR3 likely stems from a read error. The limits of the CDR3 on the DNA are not certain, so only TCRdb's listed CDR3 is given. The chain couples TRBV28 to TRBJ2-3; the table assigns TRBD1, which was not confirmed against the DNA. Germline loops: CDR1 MDHEN, CDR2 SYDVKM. The CDR3 numbers 16 amino acids, ends counted. This CDR3 reads CATGRTGSSYEQYFGP.

In its sample, this clonotype ranks as medium-sized (0.01 to 0.1%). J is TRBJ2-7 and V is TRBV13, with unresolved D. The V end was cut by 0 bases, the J end by 4 bases, with 7 bases between. Germline lookup yields CDR1 PRHDT and CDR2 FYEKMQ (reference sequence). The CDR3 sequence is 13 residues long. In DNA form, the CDR3 reads TGTGCCAGCAGCTTAGGCCGCGTTTACGAGCAGTACTTC. It codes for CASSLGRVYEQYF.